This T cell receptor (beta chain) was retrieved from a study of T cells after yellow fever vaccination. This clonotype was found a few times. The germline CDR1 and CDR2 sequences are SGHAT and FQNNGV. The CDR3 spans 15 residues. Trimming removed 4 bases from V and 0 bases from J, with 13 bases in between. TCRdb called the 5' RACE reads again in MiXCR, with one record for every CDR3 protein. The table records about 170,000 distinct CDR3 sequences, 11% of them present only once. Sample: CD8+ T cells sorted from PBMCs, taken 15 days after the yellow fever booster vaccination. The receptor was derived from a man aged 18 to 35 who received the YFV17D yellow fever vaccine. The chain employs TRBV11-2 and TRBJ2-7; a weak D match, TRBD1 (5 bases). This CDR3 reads CASSWGVGSSYEQYV. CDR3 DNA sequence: TGTGCCAGCAGCTGGGGCGTAGGGTCCTCCTACGAGCAGTACGTC.